This T cell receptor beta chain derives from a study of identical twins. Broader study findings: Invariant MAIT and iNKT cells could partly confound zero-insertion analyses.

This clonotype was found a few times. Its antigen is unknown. Through template switching, a universal primer site was introduced, and the cDNA contained unique molecular identifiers. TCRdb reprocessed the 5' RACE reads via MiXCR and lists one record per CDR3 protein. The sample yields roughly 1.6 million distinct CDR3 sequences, roughly 35% seen once. The length of the CDR3 is 12 residues. The J segment lost 2 bases and the V segment lost 8 bases, leaving 1 base of the junction unmatched. The V gene's germline CDR1 is ENHRY and CDR2 SYGVKD. The receptor comes from a newborn girl in good health. Sequenced sample: cord blood. J is TRBJ2-3 and V is TRBV10-3; 7 bases agree with TRBD2. For the CDR3, the DNA is TGTGCCATCGGGACTAACACAGATACGCAGTATTTT. Translation gives CAIGTNTDTQYF.